The 14 T cell receptor beta chains listed next were all sequenced from one sample in a study of response to subunit inactivated influenza vaccine. One entry per CDR3 protein, called by TCRdb with MiXCR from the RT-PCR reads. The sample holds a few hundred thousand distinct CDR3 sequences; roughly an eighth are singletons and the top ten take 7.8%. Sequencing used non-naive T cells sorted from PBMCs, obtained 14 days before vaccination. These receptors all stem from a man aged 45-65 years who received an inactivated influenza vaccine.

V usage is TRBV19 and J usage is TRBJ2-6, with a weak D call TRBD1 (6 bases). V lost 3 bases, J lost 4 bases, and 13 bases lay in between. The length of the CDR3 is 16 residues. The germline gives CDR1 LNHDA, CDR2 SQIVND (reference sequence). CDR3: CASSITGLGGANVLTF. The CDR3 DNA reads as TGTGCCAGTAGTATTACAGGGTTAGGGGGGGCCAACGTCCTGACTTTC.

This clonotype was observed a handful of times. The rearrangement joins TRBV7-9 to TRBJ2-3; TRBD1 agrees at 8 bases. The length of the CDR3 is 16 residues. From germline, CDR1 is SEHNR and CDR2 FQNEAQ (reference sequence). V dropped 4 bases and J dropped 0; count of bases not matched to a gene: 6. The CDR3 sequence is CASSSRTGTSTDTQYF. In DNA, the CDR3 is TGTGCCAGCAGCTCCCGGACAGGGACAAGCACAGATACGCAGTATTTT.

This chain uses TRBV5-1 with TRBJ2-7; 8 bases are a match to TRBD2. This CDR3 has 15 residues. Germline trimming cut 0 bases from V and 3 bases from J; bases unmatched to any gene: 5. Germline values: CDR1 SGHRS, CDR2 YFSETQ. In nucleotides, the CDR3 is TGCGCCAGCAGCTTGGCCGGGGCGGGAGGCTACGAGCAGTACTTC. This codes for CASSLAGAGGYEQYF.

V and J are TRBV4-2 and TRBJ2-3, with 13 nucleotides matching TRBD2. The CDR3 spans 19 residues. CDR1 LGHNA and CDR2 YNFKEQ come from the germline V gene. V gave up 0 bases and J gave up 0 bases; unmatched junction bases: 6. The CDR3 reads CASSQEPAGLAGSTDTQYF. In DNA form, the CDR3 reads TGTGCCAGCAGCCAAGAACCCGCGGGACTAGCGGGGAGCACAGATACGCAGTATTTT.

The table lists this clonotype with a few counts. The V and J genes are TRBV20-1 and TRBJ1-1; TRBD1 is a possible D gene (5 bases). Looked up from germline, CDR1 is DFQATT and CDR2 is SNEGSKA (reference sequence). V was shortened by 2 bases and J by 3 bases, with 10 bases between the two germline ends. There are 13 residues in the CDR3. The CDR3 region is CSARSTGDTEAFF. The CDR3 bases are TGCAGTGCTAGAAGTACAGGTGACACTGAAGCTTTCTTT.

The chain is built from TRBV18 and TRBJ2-5; TRBD2 agrees at 8 bases. Germline loops: CDR1 KGHSH, CDR2 LQKENI. Trimming took 3 bases from V and 4 from J; bases not matched to a gene: 16. The CDR3 length is 18 residues. The chain's CDR3 is CASSPLERVAGRGETQYF. CDR3 sequence (DNA): TGTGCCAGCTCACCTTTGGAGCGAGTAGCGGGACGCGGAGAGACCCAGTACTTC.

This chain uses TRBV12-3 or TRBV12-4 with TRBJ2-2; 8 bases align to TRBD1. This CDR3 region has 15 residues. The junction had 12 bases not matched to a gene; V was cut back by 8 bases and J by 7 bases. This CDR3 reads CASSSNQGAGGELFF. The CDR3 nucleotides read TGTGCCAGCTCCTCGAATCAGGGGGCCGGCGGGGAGCTGTTTTTT.

The chain carries TRBV6-1 and TRBJ2-2; D is unresolved. This CDR3 comprises 15 residues. CDR1 is MNHNS and CDR2 is SASEGT in the germline V gene. V was trimmed by 1 base and J by 2 bases, leaving 8 bases between them. This chain's CDR3 is CASSEGSFNTGELFF. In nucleotides, the CDR3 is TGTGCCAGCAGTGAAGGGTCCTTCAACACCGGGGAGCTGTTTTTT.

There are a few counts of this clonotype. The chain is built from TRBV11-1 and TRBJ2-2, with 11 bases matching TRBD2. The CDR3 consists of 18 residues. Germline V CDR1 and CDR2: SGHAT, FQDESV (reference sequence). Trimming at V came to 5 bases and at J to 8 bases, leaving 16 bases not matched to a gene. The DNA of the CDR3 is TGTGCCAGCAGCCGCTTGAGGGGGACTAGCGGAACCTCTGGGGAGCTGTTTTTT. Translating gives CASSRLRGTSGTSGELFF.

The chain uses TRBV29-1 and TRBJ2-4, with 10 nucleotides matching TRBD2. The V gene end was trimmed by 7 bases and the J gene end by 10 bases; junction bases not matched to a gene: 13. Germline V gene data show CDR1 as SQVTM and CDR2 as ANQGSEA. The CDR3 is 14 amino acids. As DNA, the CDR3 is TGCAGCGCCCGAAGGACTAGCGGAGAATTGATTCAGTACTTC. It translates to CSARRTSGELIQYF.

This clonotype was seen at least ten times. The J gene is TRBJ2-2, the V gene TRBV6-1; D might be TRBD2 (6 bases). The CDR3 spans 14 residues. Germline V gene data show CDR1 as MNHNS and CDR2 as SASEGT. The germline V and J ends were trimmed by 6 bases and 2 bases, with 10 bases remaining between them. CDR3 DNA sequence: TGTGCCAGCAGGGAGGGATCCAACACCGGGGAGCTGTTTTTT. Amino acid sequence: CASREGSNTGELFF.

The chain is built from TRBV6-4 and TRBJ2-1; 13 positions agree with TRBD2. This CDR3 is built from 15 residues. Germline loops: CDR1 MRHNA, CDR2 SNTAGT. J gave up 8 bases and V 4 bases, and 5 bases lay outside the gene matches. CDR3 coding DNA: TGTGCCAGCAGTGCTACTAGCGGGGGGGCCCATGAGCAGTTCTTC. Translating it yields CASSATSGGAHEQFF.

The sample holds many counts of this clonotype. This chain connects TRBV7-2 to TRBJ2-2; 7 nucleotides line up with TRBD2. The V gene end was trimmed by 5 bases and the J gene end by 0 bases; junction bases not matched to a gene: 3. The CDR3 is 15 residues long. Germline loops: CDR1 SGHTA, CDR2 FQGNSA. CDR3 coding DNA: TGTGCCAGCAGCGCACTAGCGACGAACACCGGGGAGCTGTTTTTT. This encodes CASSALATNTGELFF.

The chain couples TRBV7-2 to TRBJ2-5; TRBD1 might be the D (6 bases). Germline values: CDR1 SGHTA, CDR2 FQGNSA. The CDR3 contains 13 residues. Deletions cut 0 bases from V and 10 bases from J, with 12 bases between. Here the CDR3 DNA reads TGTGCCAGCAGCTTAGCGAATAGGGGGATCCAGTACTTC. Its protein is CASSLANRGIQYF.